A selection of T cell receptor beta chains follows, all from one sample in a study of persistence of HIV-infected CD4 T cells. These receptors have no known antigen. Some clones are missing from TCRdb's copy, which holds only in-frame ones; the method was immunoSEQ multiplex PCR. The sample has under 40,000 clones, over 80% seen once. The input for sequencing was CD4+ T cells sorted from PBMCs after roughly 18-hour stimulation, taken from a patient who received antiretroviral therapy. The receptor source for this set is an adult woman with HIV who was CMV-seropositive. The CDR3 runs from the conserved cysteine through the conserved F or W. D genes are given only for firm matches. Clone size is shown for a subset of rows, as once, few, many or a class of expanded clone.

clone size: .; D gene: TRBD2; J gene: TRBJ2-1; V gene: TRBV19; CDR3 DNA: TGTGCCAGTAGTGTCCATAGCGGGGCCCTACTTCGTGAGCAGTTCTTC; CDR3 protein: CASSVHSGALLREQFF
clone size: few; D gene: TRBD2; J gene: TRBJ2-2; V gene: TRBV27; CDR3 DNA: TGTGCCAGCAGTACAAAAAATAGCGGGAGAACCGGGGAGCTGTTTTTT; CDR3 protein: CASSTKNSGRTGELFF
clone size: .; D gene: .; J gene: TRBJ1-2; V gene: TRBV29-1; CDR3 DNA: TGCAGCGTTAGGAGACAGTTAACTTATGGCTACACCTTC; CDR3 protein: CSVRRQLTYGYTF
clone size: once; D gene: TRBD1; J gene: TRBJ1-2; V gene: TRBV7-3; CDR3 DNA: TGTGCCAGCAGCCCAACGACAGGGAGTCGTTATGGCTACACCTTC; CDR3 protein: CASSPTTGSRYGYTF
clone size: .; D gene: .; J gene: TRBJ1-1; V gene: TRBV27; CDR3 DNA: TGTGCCAGCAGTATGGGGCGCATGAACACTGAAGCTTTCTTT; CDR3 protein: CASSMGRMNTEAFF
clone size: .; D gene: .; J gene: TRBJ2-7; V gene: TRBV5-1; CDR3 DNA: TGCGCCAGCAGCACCGGACTGAGTCCCTACGAGCAGTACTTC; CDR3 protein: CASSTGLSPYEQYF
clone size: .; D gene: TRBD1; J gene: TRBJ2-2; V gene: TRBV5-1; CDR3 DNA: TGCGCCAGCAGCTTGGCCACGGCGTCAGGGGGAACCGGGGAGCTGTTTTTT; CDR3 protein: CASSLATASGGTGELFF
clone size: .; D gene: TRBD1; J gene: TRBJ1-5; V gene: TRBV6-6; CDR3 DNA: TGTGCCAGCAGTTATACAGGGGGCAATCAGCCCCAGCATTTT; CDR3 protein: CASSYTGGNQPQHF
clone size: medium-sized; D gene: .; J gene: TRBJ1-1; V gene: TRBV3-1/TRBV3-2; CDR3 DNA: TGTGCCAGCAGCCAAGCGGCGAACACTGAAGCTTTCTTT; CDR3 protein: CASSQAANTEAFF
clone size: once; D gene: .; J gene: TRBJ2-3; V gene: TRBV7-9; CDR3 DNA: TGTGCCAGCAGGCTCGGCGCGGGAGATACGCAGTATTTT; CDR3 protein: CASRLGAGDTQYF